This T cell receptor beta chain comes out of a study of blood T cell repertoires in COVID-19. Background on the study: Both acute and convalescent COVID-19 samples were obtained from the United States, Italy and Spain. T cells, B-cell-depleted T cells, or PBMCs supplied cDNA or gDNA.

Source study methods: Amplifying reference gene primers gave estimates of nucleated cell counts. Measured with immunoSEQ multiplex PCR; TCRdb has only the in-frame clones, and not every one. That table supplies the V and J calls and clone size; D and trimming were determined from the DNA. Of 180,000 or so clones listed, roughly four fifths are singletons. V shed 0 bases and J 4 bases; nucleotides not matched to a gene: 5. CDR3 length: 15 amino acids. Germline V gene data show CDR1 as SGHAT and CDR2 as FQNNGV. The sample consisted of peripheral blood. The receptor comes from a man aged 50 to 59 who had recovered from COVID-19. V is TRBV11-2 and J is TRBJ1-2, with 7 bases matching TRBD1. In DNA form, the CDR3 reads TGTGCCAGCAGCTTAGACGGACAGGCCCCCTATGGCTACACCTTC. The encoded protein is CASSLDGQAPYGYTF.